The 18 T cell receptor beta chains below come from one sample, sequenced in a study of technical replicates of blood from a few donors. Using immunoSEQ multiplex PCR, the repertoire was profiled, and TCRdb retains in-frame clones only, with some absent. Among about 80,000 clones listed, about 95% were seen once. The sequencing input was T cells isolated from PBMCs. These receptors originate from a human donor in good health.

This clone was counted only a few times. V usage is TRBV19 and J usage is TRBJ1-4, with D perhaps matching TRBD1 (6 bases). Trimming left V 4 bases short and J 4 bases short, with 7 bases between. The CDR3 sequence is 13 residues long. The germline gives CDR1 LNHDA, CDR2 SQIVND (reference sequence). CDR3 DNA: TGTGCCAGTAGTAGGACAGATAATGAAAAACTGTTTTTT. Translation: CASSRTDNEKLFF.

CDR3 residues: CASSARQSQETQYF. CDR3 sequence (DNA): TGTGCCAGCAGTGCGAGACAGAGCCAAGAGACCCAGTACTTC. The chain links TRBV28 to TRBJ2-5; a weak D match, TRBD1 (5 bases). The germline CDR1 and CDR2 sequences are MDHEN and SYDVKM. Trimming took off 5 bases at V and 1 base at J, with 11 bases between the two ends. The CDR3 runs to 14 residues.

The chain recombines TRBV6-4 with TRBJ1-2; maybe TRBD1 (5 bases). This CDR3 comprises 11 residues. The ends were cut back, 8 bases at V and 8 bases at J, with 12 bases in the middle. Germline-derived CDR1 and CDR2 are MRHNA and SNTAGT. The CDR3 sequence: CASRWSGGYTF. CDR3 DNA sequence: TGTGCCAGCCGGTGGTCAGGGGGCTACACCTTC.

The chain joins TRBV7-6 to TRBJ2-3; 14 bases map to TRBD2. CDR3 length equals 16 residues. Germline V gene data show CDR1 as SGHVS and CDR2 as FNYEAQ. The V gene end was trimmed by 4 bases and the J gene end by 2 bases; junction bases not matched to a gene: 2. The CDR3 here is CASSSGLAGVTDTQYF. CDR3 coding DNA: TGTGCCAGCAGCTCGGGACTAGCGGGAGTCACAGATACGCAGTATTTT.

This chain joins TRBV5-1 and TRBJ2-1; D may be TRBD1 (7 bases). CDR1 SGHRS and CDR2 YFSETQ come from the germline V gene. The CDR3 loop spans 15 amino acids. The V gene lost 3 bases and the J gene lost 3 bases, with 13 bases spanning the gap. The CDR3 loop reads CASSYTGEVYNEQFF. The CDR3 DNA reads as TGCGCCAGCAGCTATACAGGGGAGGTCTACAATGAGCAGTTCTTC.

V usage is TRBV27 and J usage is TRBJ1-2; the D gene is possibly TRBD1 (5 bases). CDR1 MNHEY and CDR2 SMNVEV come from the germline V gene (reference sequence). The CDR3 covers 13 residues. V was clipped by 10 bases and J by 3 bases, with 15 bases between them. CDR3 sequence: CATKGRRDYGYTF. CDR3 bases: TGTGCCACCAAGGGGAGGAGGGACTATGGCTACACCTTC.

A single count supports this clone. The DNA for the CDR3 is TGTGCCAGTAGTCCGAGGACAGGGGGAGATAATGAAAAACTGTTTTTT. Its translation is CASSPRTGGDNEKLFF. The chain recombines TRBV19 with TRBJ1-4; TRBD1 matches 10 bases. The CDR3 has 16 residues. Germline loops: CDR1 LNHDA, CDR2 SQIVND (reference sequence). J gave up 4 bases and V 5 bases, and 7 bases lay outside the gene matches.

The gene calls are TRBV12-1 and TRBJ1-4; the table's D call TRBD1 went unverified against the DNA. TRBV12-1 represents a pseudogene. The CDR3 totals 22 residues. The CDR3 DNA is TGTGCCAGCAGCTTTCACACTACCTCCCCAAGAATCCGGGACAGGGCTCACGAAAAACTGTTTTTT. It translates to CASSFHTTSPRIRDRAHEKLFF.

The chain joins TRBV5-4 to TRBJ2-7; TRBD1 might be the D (6 bases). V lost 0 bases and J lost 5, with 9 bases in between. CDR3 length: 13 residues. Germline V lookup: CDR1 SGHNT, CDR2 YYREEE (reference sequence). In DNA, the CDR3 is TGTGCCAGCAGCTTGGTTCCAGGGGACGAGCAGTACTTC. It encodes CASSLVPGDEQYF. Full variable domain (outside the CDR3, taken from reference TRBV5-4 and TRBJ2-7): ETGVTQSPTHLIKTRGQQVTLRCSSQSGHNTVSWYQQALGQGPQFIFQYYREEENGRGNFPPRFSGLQFPNYSSELNVNALELDDSALYLCASSLVPGDEQYFGPGTRLTVT.

The V and J genes are TRBV9 and TRBJ1-2; 9 bases are shared with TRBD1. CDR3 length: 15 amino acids. In germline, CDR1 is SGDLS, CDR2 YYNGEE. V shed 4 bases, J shed 7 bases, and the junction held 11 bases outside the gene matches. The CDR3: CASSSQGQGQVGYTF. In nucleotides, the CDR3 is TGTGCCAGCAGCTCCCAAGGACAGGGGCAGGTTGGCTACACCTTC.

This chain uses TRBV5-6 with TRBJ2-5, with D possibly TRBD1 on 6 matching bases. V shed 4 bases and J shed 0 bases, with 10 bases lying between them. In germline, CDR1 is SGHDT, CDR2 YYEEEE. The CDR3 extends over 14 amino acids. This CDR3 is CASSPGVYQETQYF. CDR3 bases: TGTGCCAGCAGCCCAGGGGTGTACCAAGAGACCCAGTACTTC.

CDR3 protein: CASSEASRAAGANVLTF. CDR3 bases: TGTGCCAGCAGTGAAGCCTCCAGGGCGGCTGGGGCCAACGTCCTGACTTTC. The gene calls are TRBV6-1 and TRBJ2-6; D possibly corresponds to TRBD1 (5 bases). Germline V CDR1 and CDR2: MNHNS, SASEGT. The CDR3 loop spans 17 amino acids. The V and J ends lost 0 bases and 2 bases respectively, with 11 bases between them.

The rearrangement joins TRBV27 to TRBJ2-4, with TRBD1 matching 7 bases. This CDR3 region has 13 residues. The V gene's germline CDR1 is MNHEY and CDR2 SMNVEV (reference sequence). The J segment lost 4 bases and the V segment lost 5 bases, leaving 2 bases of the junction unmatched. CDR3 residues: CASSPQGKNIQYF. CDR3 nucleotide sequence: TGTGCCAGCAGTCCACAGGGGAAAAACATTCAGTACTTC.

The chain joins TRBV11-2 to TRBJ1-2, with a tentative D call TRBD1 (6 bases). V was clipped by 8 bases and J by 5 bases, with 15 bases between them. The CDR3 totals 13 residues. Germline V gene lookup returns CDR1 SGHAT and CDR2 FQNNGV. CDR3 coding DNA: TGTGCCAGCGAGCCCGGGGGGCGGTATGGCTACACCTTC. Amino acid sequence: CASEPGGRYGYTF.

This chain uses TRBV6-1 with TRBJ2-1, with TRBD2 identical over 9 bases. J gave up 5 bases and V 2 bases, and 10 bases lay outside the gene matches. The germline gives CDR1 MNHNS, CDR2 SASEGT. CDR3 length equals 17 residues. The CDR3 protein is CASSENWRLAGDNEQFF. The CDR3, as DNA: TGTGCCAGCAGTGAAAATTGGCGGTTAGCGGGAGACAATGAGCAGTTCTTC.

The chain has TRBV27 and TRBJ2-1; 7 bases agree with TRBD2. Per germline, CDR1 MNHEY and CDR2 SMNVEV (reference sequence). V lost 3 bases, J lost 0 bases, and 5 bases stayed unmatched. The CDR3 has 16 residues. CDR3 residues: CASSFWWEGSYNEQFF. The CDR3 DNA is TGTGCCAGCAGTTTCTGGTGGGAGGGCTCCTACAATGAGCAGTTCTTC.

J is TRBJ2-4 and V is TRBV7-2; D perhaps matches TRBD2 (7 bases). The CDR3 is 17 residues long. Trimming stripped 5 bases from V and 2 bases from J, with 19 bases between. The germline CDR1 and CDR2 sequences are SGHTA and FQGNSA. The CDR3 bases are TGTGCCAGCAGCCCAACCATGGGGGGGCCGTCCAAAAACATTCAGTACTTC. Its translation: CASSPTMGGPSKNIQYF.

The J gene is TRBJ2-2, the V gene TRBV6-5; 8 nucleotides match TRBD2. CDR3 size: 14 residues. Germline V gives CDR1 MNHEY, CDR2 SVGAGI. The junction had 4 bases not matched to a gene; V was cut back by 7 bases and J by 3 bases. CDR3 nucleotides: TGTGCCAGCATGACTAGCGAGTACACCGGGGAGCTGTTTTTT. Translation: CASMTSEYTGELFF.